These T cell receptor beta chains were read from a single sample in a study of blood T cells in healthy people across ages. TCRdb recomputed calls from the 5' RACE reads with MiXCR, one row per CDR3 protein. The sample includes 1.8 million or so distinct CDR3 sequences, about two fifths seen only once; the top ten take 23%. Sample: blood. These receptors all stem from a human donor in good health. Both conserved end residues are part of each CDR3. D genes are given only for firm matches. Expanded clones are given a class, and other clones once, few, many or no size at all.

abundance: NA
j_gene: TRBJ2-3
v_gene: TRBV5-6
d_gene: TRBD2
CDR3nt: TGTGCCAGCAGCTTGGCGCGGGGGGCAGGGGATACGCAGTATTTT
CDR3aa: CASSLARGAGDTQYF

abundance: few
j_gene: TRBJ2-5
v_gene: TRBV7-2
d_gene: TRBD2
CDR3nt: TGTGCCAGCAGCTTAGTCCCTAGCGGAGAGACCCAGTACTTC
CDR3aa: CASSLVPSGETQYF

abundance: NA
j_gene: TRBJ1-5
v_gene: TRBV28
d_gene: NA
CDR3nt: TGTGCCAGCAGCCAGGGGAGAATGGGCAATCAGCCCCAGCATTTT
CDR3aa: CASSQGRMGNQPQHF

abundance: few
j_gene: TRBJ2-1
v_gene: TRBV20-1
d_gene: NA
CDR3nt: TGCAGTGCGCGCAATACGGGACGGAACGTCGTGGGGCAGTTCTTC
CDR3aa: CSARNTGRNVVGQFF

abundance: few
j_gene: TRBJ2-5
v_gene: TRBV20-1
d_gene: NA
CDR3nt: TGCAGTGCTAGATCCTTAGCGTGGGACCAAGAGACCCAGTACTTC
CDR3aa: CSARSLAWDQETQYF

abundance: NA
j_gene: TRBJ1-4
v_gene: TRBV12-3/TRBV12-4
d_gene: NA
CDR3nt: TGTGCCAGCAGTTTAGGCACAGGGTGGGATGAAAAACGGTTTTTT
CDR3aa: CASSLGTGWDEKRFF

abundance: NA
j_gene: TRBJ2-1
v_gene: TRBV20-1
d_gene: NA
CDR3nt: TGCAGTGCATGGACCCTCGCCCGGGGGGCAGGTAATGAGCAGTTCTTC
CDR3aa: CSAWTLARGAGNEQFF

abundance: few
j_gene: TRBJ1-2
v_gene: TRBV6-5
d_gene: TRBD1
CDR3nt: TGTGCCACCAGGGTCACAGGGGTGGGGTATGGCTACACCTTC
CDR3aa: CATRVTGVGYGYTF

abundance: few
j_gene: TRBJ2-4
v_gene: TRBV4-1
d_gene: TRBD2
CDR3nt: TGCGCCAGCAGCCAAGTGGGGGGGGATGGTGGAAACATTCAGTACTTC
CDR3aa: CASSQVGGDGGNIQYF

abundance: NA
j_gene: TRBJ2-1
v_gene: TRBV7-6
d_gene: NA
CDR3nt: TGTGCCAGCAGCTTAGCGGCCCGGGGCTCCTACAATGAGCAGTTCTTC
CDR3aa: CASSLAARGSYNEQFF

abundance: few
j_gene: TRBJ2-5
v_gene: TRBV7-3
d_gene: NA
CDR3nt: TGTGCCAGCAGCGCTAGGGGAGGAGGCTATGGGACCCAGTACTTC
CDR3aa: CASSARGGGYGTQYF

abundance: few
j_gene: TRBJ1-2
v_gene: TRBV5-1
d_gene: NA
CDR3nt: TGCGCCAGCAGCTTCCTCAGGGCGTCGGGCTACACCTTC
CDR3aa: CASSFLRASGYTF

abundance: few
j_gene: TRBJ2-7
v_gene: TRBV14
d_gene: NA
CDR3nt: TGTGCCAGCAGCCCCGGACTCTTTGACTCCTACGAGCAGTACTTC
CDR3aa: CASSPGLFDSYEQYF

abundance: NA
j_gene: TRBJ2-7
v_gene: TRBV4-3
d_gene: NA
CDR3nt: TGCGCCAGCAGCCAAGGTAGTTCAGGGGAAATGCTAGAGCAGTACTTC
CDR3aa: CASSQGSSGEMLEQYF

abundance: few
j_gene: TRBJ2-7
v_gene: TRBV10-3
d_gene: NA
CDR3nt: TGTGCCATCAGTGAGGGGGCGAAATCCTACGAGCAGTACTTC
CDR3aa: CAISEGAKSYEQYF

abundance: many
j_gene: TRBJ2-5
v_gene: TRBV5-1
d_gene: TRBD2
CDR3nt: TGCGCCAGCAGCATGGGACTAGCGGGGCAAGAGACCCAGTACTTC
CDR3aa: CASSMGLAGQETQYF

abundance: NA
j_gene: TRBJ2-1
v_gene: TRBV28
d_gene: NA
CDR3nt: TGTGCCAGCAGTCCACCGAGACAATCCCTGGAGCAGTTCTTC
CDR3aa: CASSPPRQSLEQFF

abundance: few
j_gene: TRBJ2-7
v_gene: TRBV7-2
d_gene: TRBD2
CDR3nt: TGTGCCAGCAGCGGTCAGACTAGCGGGGGGGCGAGGCAGTACTTC
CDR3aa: CASSGQTSGGARQYF

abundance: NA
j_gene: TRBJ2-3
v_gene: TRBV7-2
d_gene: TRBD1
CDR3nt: TGTGCCCGCAGCCCCACCAACAGGGGAACAGATACGCAGTATTTT
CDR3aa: CARSPTNRGTDTQYF

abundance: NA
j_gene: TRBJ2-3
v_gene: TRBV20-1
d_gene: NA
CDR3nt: TGCAGTGCTAGACGGTTGTTAAGGTCAGCAGATACGCAGTATTTT
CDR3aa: CSARRLLRSADTQYF

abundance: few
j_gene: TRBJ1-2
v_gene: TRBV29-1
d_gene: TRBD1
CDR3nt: TGCAGCGTTGATCCGGCAGGGGGAGGCTACACCTTC
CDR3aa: CSVDPAGGGYTF

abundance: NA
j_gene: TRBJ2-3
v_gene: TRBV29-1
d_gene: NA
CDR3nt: TGCAGCGTTGGAGCTGGTAGCGGTCTAAACACAGATACGCAGTATTTT
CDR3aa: CSVGAGSGLNTDTQYF

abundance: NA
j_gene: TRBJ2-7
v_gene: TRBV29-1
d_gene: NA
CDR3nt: TGCAGCGTTGAATCGCCGGGCGACTACGAGCAGTACTTC
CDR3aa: CSVESPGDYEQYF

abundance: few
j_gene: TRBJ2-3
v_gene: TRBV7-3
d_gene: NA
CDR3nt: TGTGCCAGCAGCTCAGAAACATTGGAGGGAGGTACGCAGTATTTT
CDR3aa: CASSSETLEGGTQYF

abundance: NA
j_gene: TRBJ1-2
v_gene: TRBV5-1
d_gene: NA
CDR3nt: TGCGCCAGCAGCCGAACCACCCCGTCCCGGGACGGGGAAACCTTC
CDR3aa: CASSRTTPSRDGETF

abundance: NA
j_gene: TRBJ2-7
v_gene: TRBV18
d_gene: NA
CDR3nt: TGTGCCAGCTCACCCTATACGGGCTACGAGCAGTACTTC
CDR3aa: CASSPYTGYEQYF

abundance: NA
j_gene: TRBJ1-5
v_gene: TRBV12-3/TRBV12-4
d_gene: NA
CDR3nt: TGTGTCAGCAGTTTAATGGAGAATCAGCCCCAGCATTTT
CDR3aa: CVSSLMENQPQHF

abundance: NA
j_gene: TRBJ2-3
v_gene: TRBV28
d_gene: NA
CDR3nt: TGTGCCAGCGGCGCATACAAGGTCGGGGGGCAGTATTTT
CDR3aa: CASGAYKVGGQYF

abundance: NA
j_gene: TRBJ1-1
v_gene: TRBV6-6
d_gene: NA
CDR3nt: TGTGCCGGGGGGAGGGTCCCCACTGAAGCTTTCTTT
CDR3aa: CAGGRVPTEAFF

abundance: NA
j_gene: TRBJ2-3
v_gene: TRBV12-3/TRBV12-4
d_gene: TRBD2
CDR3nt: TGTGCCAGCGATTTGGGCGGGGGGGCGATAGATACGCAGTATTTT
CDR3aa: CASDLGGGAIDTQYF

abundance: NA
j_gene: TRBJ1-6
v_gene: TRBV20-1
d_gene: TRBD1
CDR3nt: TGCAGTACGAGGGGACAGGGAGCCTCACCCCTCCACTTT
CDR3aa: CSTRGQGASPLHF

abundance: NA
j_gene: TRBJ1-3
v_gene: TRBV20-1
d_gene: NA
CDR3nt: TGCAGTGCTAGAGACCGGGCCTACTCTGGAAACACCATATATTTT
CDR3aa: CSARDRAYSGNTIYF

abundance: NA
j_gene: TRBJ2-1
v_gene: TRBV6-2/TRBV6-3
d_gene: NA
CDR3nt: TGTGCCAGCAGTCGACAGGACCCCAGGAATGAGCAGTTCTTC
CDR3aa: CASSRQDPRNEQFF

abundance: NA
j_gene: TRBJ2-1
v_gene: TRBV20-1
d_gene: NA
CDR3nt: NA
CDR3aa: CSASVAGGAKFF

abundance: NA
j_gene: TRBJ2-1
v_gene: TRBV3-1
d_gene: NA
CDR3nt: TGTGCCAGCAGCCAATTGACGGATAACAATGAGCAGTTCTTC
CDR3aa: CASSQLTDNNEQFF

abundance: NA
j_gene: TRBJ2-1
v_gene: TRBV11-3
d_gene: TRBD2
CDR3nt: TGTGCCAGCAGCTTATACCTGTGGCTAGCGGGGACTAGCTCCTACAATGAGCAGTTCTTC
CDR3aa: CASSLYLWLAGTSSYNEQFF

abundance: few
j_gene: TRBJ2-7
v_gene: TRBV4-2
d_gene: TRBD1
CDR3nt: TGTGCCAGCAGCCAAGATACTGCGAGCTTTGTGGAGCAGGGGGCCTCCGAGCAGTACTTC
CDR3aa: CASSQDTASFVEQGASEQYF

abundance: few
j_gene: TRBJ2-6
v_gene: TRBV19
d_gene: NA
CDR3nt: TGTGCCAGTAGTAGCAGGGACCGGACCAACGTCCTGACTTTC
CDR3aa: CASSSRDRTNVLTF

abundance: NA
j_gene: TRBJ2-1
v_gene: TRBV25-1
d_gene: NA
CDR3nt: TGTGCCAGCAGTGAAATGGGTGAGGCCGGGTGCAATGAGCAGTTCTTC
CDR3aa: CASSEMGEAGCNEQFF

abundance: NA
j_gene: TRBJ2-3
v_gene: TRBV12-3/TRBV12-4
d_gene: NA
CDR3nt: TGTGCCAGCAGTGCGGGGATCTCGAGCACAGATATGCAGTATTTT
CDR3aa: CASSAGISSTDMQYF

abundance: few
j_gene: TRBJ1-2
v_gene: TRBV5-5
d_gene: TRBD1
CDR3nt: TGTGCCAGCAGCTCAATGGGACAGTTAAAAGGCGATGGCTACACCTTC
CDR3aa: CASSSMGQLKGDGYTF

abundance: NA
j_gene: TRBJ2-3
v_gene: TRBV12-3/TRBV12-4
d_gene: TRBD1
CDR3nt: TGTGCCAGCAGTTTAACGACAGGGGGGACGCAGTATTTT
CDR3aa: CASSLTTGGTQYF

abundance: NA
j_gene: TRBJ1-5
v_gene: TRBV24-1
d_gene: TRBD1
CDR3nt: TGTGCCACCGGACAGGGGGCCGGACGGCCCCAGCATTTT
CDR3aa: CATGQGAGRPQHF

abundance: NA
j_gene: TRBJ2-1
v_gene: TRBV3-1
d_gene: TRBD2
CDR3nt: TGTGCCAGCGGAAGACTAGCGGGGGGGGGAAGCACCTACAATGAGCAGTTCTTC
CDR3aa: CASGRLAGGGSTYNEQFF

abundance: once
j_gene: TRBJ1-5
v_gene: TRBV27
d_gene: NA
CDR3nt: TGTGCCAGCAGTTTATCGGGGAACAAGGCCCAGCCCCAGCATTTT
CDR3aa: CASSLSGNKAQPQHF

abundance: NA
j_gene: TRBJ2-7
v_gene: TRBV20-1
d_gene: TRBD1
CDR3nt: TGCAGTGCTAGGGGATCCGGGACAGGGTACCACGAGCAGTACTTC
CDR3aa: CSARGSGTGYHEQYF

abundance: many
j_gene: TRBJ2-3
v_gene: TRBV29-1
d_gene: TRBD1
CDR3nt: TGCAGCGGACAGGGTAGCACAGATACGCAGTATTTT
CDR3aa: CSGQGSTDTQYF

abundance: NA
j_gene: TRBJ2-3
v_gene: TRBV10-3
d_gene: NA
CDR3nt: TGTGCCATCAAGGAGCCAGCGGAGGACACAGATACGCAGTATTTT
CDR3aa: CAIKEPAEDTDTQYF

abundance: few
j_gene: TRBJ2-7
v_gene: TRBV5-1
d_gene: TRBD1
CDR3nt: TGCGCCAGCAGCCCGGGACAGGGTGCTAGCGAGCAGTACTTC
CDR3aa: CASSPGQGASEQYF

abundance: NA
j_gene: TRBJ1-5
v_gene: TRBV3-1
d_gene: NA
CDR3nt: TGTGCCAGCAGCCCTCAGGGTAACCAGCTCCAGCATTTT
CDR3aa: CASSPQGNQLQHF

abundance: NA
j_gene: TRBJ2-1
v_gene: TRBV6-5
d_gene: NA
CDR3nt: TGTGCCAGCAGTTACGGTCCCGGTAGTCATTCTTTCAATGAGCAGTTCTTC
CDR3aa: CASSYGPGSHSFNEQFF

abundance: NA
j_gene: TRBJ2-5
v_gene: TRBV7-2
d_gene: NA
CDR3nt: TGTGCCAGCAGCTTAGAAGGCCCGGTGGCCCAGTACTTC
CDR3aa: CASSLEGPVAQYF

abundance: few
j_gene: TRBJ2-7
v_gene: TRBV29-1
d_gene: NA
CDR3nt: TGCAGCGCTAAGTCCTATGGATTAGTCGAGCAGTACTTC
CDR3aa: CSAKSYGLVEQYF

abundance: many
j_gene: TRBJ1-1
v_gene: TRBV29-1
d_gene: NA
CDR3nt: TGCAGCGTTGATGGGGGCCCGGAAGCTTTCTTT
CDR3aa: CSVDGGPEAFF